A selection of T cell receptor beta chains follows, all from one sample in a study of T cells in Graves' hyperthyroidism and ophthalmopathy. Via MiXCR, TCRdb re-called the multiplex PCR reads, giving one row per CDR3 protein. The sample shows over 500,000 distinct CDR3 sequences, 40% to 50% of them seen only once. Specimen: peripheral blood or thyroid tissue (not recorded which). The receptors stem from an adult woman with Graves' disease, either hyperthyroidism or ophthalmopathy (not recorded which). The CDR3 runs from the conserved cysteine through the conserved F or W. D genes are given only for firm matches. The size of a clone is reported for some rows only, either as once, few or many, or as a class for expanded clones.

d_call | j_call | v_call | clone_size | cdr3_nt | cdr3_aa
TRBD1 | TRBJ1-5 | TRBV20-1 | . | TGCAGTGCTAGAGAGAGGACAGGGGGGCAAAATCAGCCCCAGCATTTT | CSARERTGGQNQPQHF
. | TRBJ1-6 | TRBV2 | few | TGTGCCAGCAGTCCGGGGTGGAATTCACCCCTCCACTTT | CASSPGWNSPLHF
TRBD1 | TRBJ2-7 | TRBV5-1 | many | TGCGCCAGCAGCTTCACAGGGGCCTCCTACGAGCAGTACTTC | CASSFTGASYEQYF
. | TRBJ1-5 | TRBV11-2 | . | TGTGCCAGCGCTACCGCACCCTTGACCCTGGGGAATCAGCCCCAGCATTTT | CASATAPLTLGNQPQHF
. | TRBJ1-6 | TRBV7-9 | . | TGTGCCAGCAGATCCCTACCCCTCCACTTT | CASRSLPLHF
TRBD1 | TRBJ2-7 | TRBV5-5 | many | TGTGCCAGCAGCGATCGGTGGGGACAGGGATCCCACGAGCAGTACTTC | CASSDRWGQGSHEQYF
. | TRBJ2-5 | TRBV29-1 | . | TGCAGCGTTGTGTATATGGATGGGGTCCAAGAGACCCAGTACTTC | CSVVYMDGVQETQYF
TRBD2 | TRBJ2-7 | TRBV9 | . | TGTGCCAGCAGCGTCCGAGATAGTGGCGGGGGGACCGGCGAGCAGTACTTC | CASSVRDSGGGTGEQYF
. | TRBJ2-3 | TRBV7-9 | . | TGCGCCAGCACGGATACGCAGTATTTT | CASTDTQYF
. | TRBJ2-1 | TRBV7-8 | . | TGTGCCAGCAAACACGGAGCCAGAAACAATGAGCAGTTCTTC | CASKHGARNNEQFF
TRBD2 | TRBJ2-5 | TRBV7-8 | once | TGTGCCAGCAGCTTAGCGCGGGGGGGGTTAGAGACCCAGTACTTC | CASSLARGGLETQYF
. | TRBJ1-4 | TRBV11-2 | . | TGTGCCAGCAGCGCGCAGGGTCTGAGGAATGAAAAACTGTTTTTT | CASSAQGLRNEKLFF
. | TRBJ1-1 | TRBV20-1 | . | TGCAGTGCTAGAGATTTAGGGACTAGCGGGGGACGGACTGAAGCTTTCTTT | CSARDLGTSGGRTEAFF
. | TRBJ1-4 | TRBV10-3 | . | TGTGCCTCCCGTACGACGGCGGACCGGGAAAAACTGTTTTTT | CASRTTADREKLFF
. | TRBJ2-1 | TRBV10-3 | . | TGTGCCATCAAGGGGACCTCCTACAATGAGCAGTTCTTC | CAIKGTSYNEQFF
. | TRBJ2-5 | TRBV7-2 | . | TGTGCCAGCAGCGCGAACGGGGCTGCGATAGAGACCCAGTACTTC | CASSANGAAIETQYF
. | TRBJ1-1 | TRBV29-1 | . | TGCAGCGTTTTGGGGGGGTTGAACACTGAAGCTTTCTTT | CSVLGGLNTEAFF
. | TRBJ1-1 | TRBV7-9 | . | TGTGCCAGCAGCGTTGTGGCCATTGTGAACACTGAAGCTTTCTTT | CASSVVAIVNTEAFF
. | TRBJ2-1 | TRBV9 | . | TGTGCCAGCAGCGTAGATCCCCGGACAGTCAATGAGCAGTTCTTC | CASSVDPRTVNEQFF
. | TRBJ2-5 | TRBV20-1 | . | TGCAGTGCTAGACCAGGGGCTAGCGGACGGGAGACCCAGTACTTC | CSARPGASGRETQYF
TRBD2 | TRBJ2-2 | TRBV7-9 | many | TGTGCCAGCAGTTCCATTGGGCTAGCGGGCTCGAACACCGGGGAGCTGTTTTTT | CASSSIGLAGSNTGELFF
TRBD1 | TRBJ2-7 | TRBV29-1 | . | TGCAGCAGTTACTCGGGACAGCGTTTCTACGAGCAGTACTTC | CSSYSGQRFYEQYF
. | TRBJ1-1 | TRBV4-1 | . | TGCGCCAGCAGCCAAGGGGCCCAGTTTGGGGGCTTT | CASSQGAQFGGF
. | TRBJ1-1 | TRBV12-3/TRBV12-4 | many | TGTGCCAGCAGTTCCCTGGTGCGCGCTTTCTTT | CASSSLVRAFF
TRBD1 | TRBJ2-2 | TRBV7-9 | . | TGTGCCAGCAGCTTGTCCGCCTGGGACAGGGTGCTAAGCGGGGAGCTGTTTTTT | CASSLSAWDRVLSGELFF
. | TRBJ2-2 | TRBV7-9 | . | TGTGCCAGCAGGTTCGCTCAGTGGGGCAACACCGGGGAGCTGTTTTTT | CASRFAQWGNTGELFF
. | TRBJ1-2 | TRBV24-1 | . | TGTGCCACCAGTGAACCGGGACGGAACTATGGCTACACCTTC | CATSEPGRNYGYTF
. | TRBJ2-5 | TRBV7-8 | many | TGTGCCAGCAGTTTAAACTCAGGTCGCCAAGAGACCCAGTACTTC | CASSLNSGRQETQYF
. | TRBJ2-5 | TRBV24-1 | few | TGTGCCACCAGTGACTTTAGGGGGACGGGAGAGACCCAGTACTTC | CATSDFRGTGETQYF
. | TRBJ1-6 | TRBV7-9 | once | TGTGCCAGCAGCCCCCCTTCGAGGTCACCCCTCCACTTT | CASSPPSRSPLHF
. | TRBJ2-3 | TRBV19 | . | TGTGCCAGTAGTATAGTTCGCGATACGCAGTATTTT | CASSIVRDTQYF
. | TRBJ2-3 | TRBV15 | . | TGTGCCACCAGCCCAGAGGTCCTAGCGTCGACAGATACGCAGTATTTT | CATSPEVLASTDTQYF
TRBD1 | TRBJ2-7 | TRBV7-9 | . | TGTGCCAGCAGCCGAGAGGGACAGGGAATCTACGAGCAGTACTTC | CASSREGQGIYEQYF
TRBD2 | TRBJ2-7 | TRBV10-3 | . | TGTGCCAGCAGCTTGGCACTAGCGGTCGGCTTCGAGCAGTACTTC | CASSLALAVGFEQYF
. | TRBJ2-2 | TRBV7-6 | . | TGTGCCAGCAGCCAAGATGTTCAGGGGCGAACCGGGGAGCTGTTTTTT | CASSQDVQGRTGELFF
. | TRBJ1-6 | TRBV20-1 | . | TGCAGTGCCACCACGCATGCGGGGGCCAGCTCCTATAATTCACCCCTCCACTTT | CSATTHAGASSYNSPLHF
. | TRBJ1-1 | TRBV7-3 | . | TGTGCCAGCAGCTTCCATAGGGATACTGAAGCTTTCTTT | CASSFHRDTEAFF
. | TRBJ2-2 | TRBV24-1 | . | TGTGCCACCAGTGGAGGCATGGGTTCCGGGGAGCTGTTTTTT | CATSGGMGSGELFF
. | TRBJ2-5 | TRBV7-9 | . | TGCGCCAGCAGAGAGGACGGGAACCAAGAGACCCAGTACTTC | CASREDGNQETQYF
. | TRBJ2-5 | TRBV10-3 | . | TGTGCCATCAGTGAGCTGGGCAGACAAGAGACCCAGTACTTC | CAISELGRQETQYF
. | TRBJ1-2 | TRBV27 | . | TGTGCCAGCAGTCCGACAGTCAATAACTATGGCTACACCTTC | CASSPTVNNYGYTF
. | TRBJ1-2 | TRBV15 | few | TGTGCCACCAGCAGAGCGGGGGCTAACTATGGCTACACCTTC | CATSRAGANYGYTF
TRBD2 | TRBJ2-7 | TRBV7-9 | few | TGTGCCAGCAGTTTCGGGACTACCTACGAGCAGTACTTC | CASSFGTTYEQYF
TRBD1 | TRBJ2-7 | TRBV20-1 | . | TGCAGTGCTAGAGATGACACAGGGGGCGTTGTGCAGTACTTC | CSARDDTGGVVQYF
TRBD1 | TRBJ1-4 | TRBV15 | . | TGTGCCACCAGCAGCCTTGGACAGGGACGCGAAAAACTGTTTTTT | CATSSLGQGREKLFF
. | TRBJ1-5 | TRBV15 | . | TGTGCCACCAGCAGCGTTGCTGTTCGGGCAAATCAGCCCCAGCATTTT | CATSSVAVRANQPQHF
. | TRBJ1-5 | TRBV14 | . | TGTGCCAGCAGCCAAGGTTCGGGTGGGCCCCAGCATTTT | CASSQGSGGPQHF
. | TRBJ1-2 | TRBV6-5 | . | TGTGCCAGTACTCCGGACGGACGCTATGGCTACACCTTC | CASTPDGRYGYTF
. | TRBJ2-2 | TRBV20-1 | . | TGCAGTGCTAGGAGCAGGGGCGGCACCGGGGAGCTGTTTTTT | CSARSRGGTGELFF
. | TRBJ1-3 | TRBV13 | . | TGTGCCAGCAGCCCCAACCCAGGGGAAATGAACACCATATATTTT | CASSPNPGEMNTIYF
. | TRBJ2-2 | TRBV29-1 | . | TGCAGCGTTGCAGGGAACACCGGGGAGCTGTTTTTT | CSVAGNTGELFF
. | TRBJ1-1 | TRBV2 | many | TGTGCCAGCAGAGACAGAGCAGGTGAAGCTTTCTTT | CASRDRAGEAFF